These 24 T cell receptor beta chains originate from one sample sequenced in a study of cytomegalovirus exposure and HLA in healthy donors. PCR amplification relied on 60 Vbeta primers (plus 13 Jbeta primers). Using immunoSEQ multiplex PCR, the repertoire was profiled, and TCRdb retains in-frame clones only, with some absent. Its listing shows 95,000 to 150,000 clones. Specimen: PBMCs. The receptor set was obtained from a man younger than 40 in good health and CMV-seronegative.

The chain joins TRBV2 to TRBJ1-1; TRBD1 aligns across 8 bases. Germline V gene lookup returns CDR1 SNHLY and CDR2 FYNNEI. CDR3 length: 14 amino acids. V lost 6 bases, J lost 2 bases, and 5 bases stayed unmatched. The CDR3 DNA reads as TGTGCCAGCAGAGCCACAGGGGGTAACACTGAAGCTTTCTTT. This encodes CASRATGGNTEAFF.

This chain connects TRBV5-8 to TRBJ1-5; TRBD1 matches 12 bases. The germline V gene encodes CDR1 SGHTS and CDR2 YDEGEE. The V segment lost 4 bases and the J segment 6 bases; nucleotides outside the gene matches: 8. CDR3 size: 16 residues. CDR3 protein: CASSVSGTGGLQPQHF. CDR3 in DNA: TGTGCCAGCAGCGTGTCCGGGACAGGGGGCCTTCAGCCCCAGCATTTT.

The chain employs TRBV30 and TRBJ1-1; no clear D. The CDR3 runs to 12 residues. CDR1 and CDR2 (germline): GTSNPN, SVGIG (reference sequence). V lost 2 bases and J lost 7, with 11 bases in between. This chain's CDR3 is CAWSNTEDEAFF. DNA of the CDR3: TGTGCCTGGAGTAATACGGAGGATGAAGCTTTCTTT.

The chain employs TRBV6-1 and TRBJ1-2; D is possibly TRBD1 (5 bases). The CDR3 is 15 residues long. V was cut by 6 bases and J by 5 bases, with 19 bases left in between. The germline V gene has CDR1 MNHNS and CDR2 SASEGT. This chain's CDR3 is CASSLDTYNWYGYTF. DNA of the CDR3: TGTGCCAGCAGCCTGGACACTTATAACTGGTATGGCTACACCTTC.

The chain links TRBV28 to TRBJ2-1, with 9 bases lining up with TRBD1. Germline V lookup: CDR1 MDHEN, CDR2 SYDVKM. CDR3 length equals 15 residues. Unmatched junction bases numbered 11, after V lost 8 bases and J lost 6 bases. As DNA, the CDR3 is TGTGCCAGCGGACCATTAGACAGGGGGGGCAATGAGCAGTTCTTC. This encodes CASGPLDRGGNEQFF.

The chain links TRBV5-8 to TRBJ2-1; 7 nucleotides match TRBD1. The germline V gene has CDR1 SGHTS and CDR2 YDEGEE. The length of the CDR3 is 14 residues. V shed 5 bases and J 3 bases; nucleotides not matched to a gene: 5. Written as DNA, the CDR3 is TGTGCCAGCAGTCGCCGGGACAGCTACAATGAGCAGTTCTTC. This sequence encodes CASSRRDSYNEQFF.

V and J are TRBV30 and TRBJ2-1; TRBD2 matches 10 bases. The CDR3 consists of 15 residues. Germline assignment: CDR1 GTSNPN and CDR2 SVGIG (reference sequence). After removal of 1 base from V and 4 bases from J, the junction contained 4 bases not matched to a gene. For the CDR3, the DNA is TGTGCCTGGAGTGACGCTAGCGGGAGTTACAATGAGCAGTTCTTC. This gives the protein CAWSDASGSYNEQFF.

The rearrangement joins TRBV28 to TRBJ1-4, with a possible D match to TRBD1 (5 bases). The CDR3 is 17 amino acids. The germline V gene encodes CDR1 MDHEN and CDR2 SYDVKM. Trimming removed 3 bases at V and 7 bases at J, with 21 bases between. CDR3 sequence reads: CASSFLVGDGQIEKLFF. For the CDR3, the DNA is TGTGCCAGCAGTTTTCTGGTCGGTGACGGACAAATTGAAAAACTGTTTTTT.

The chain couples TRBV4-3 to TRBJ2-4, with a weak D call TRBD2 (5 bases). CDR1 and CDR2 from the germline V gene are LGHNA and YSLEER. CDR3 length: 15 residues. V lost 6 bases, J lost 4 bases, and 16 bases lay in between. This CDR3 reads CASRDFWSTKNIQYF. CDR3 DNA: TGCGCCAGCAGGGACTTCTGGAGTACGAAAAACATTCAGTACTTC.

J is TRBJ2-3 and V is TRBV28; D may be TRBD1 (7 bases). The germline gives CDR1 MDHEN, CDR2 SYDVKM. The V gene lost 7 bases and the J gene lost 6 bases, with 20 bases spanning the gap. The CDR3 spans 15 residues. In DNA, the CDR3 is TGTGCCAGCACCCTTCAGGGGACAGCGGGCGATACGCAGTATTTT. The encoded protein is CASTLQGTAGDTQYF.

The genes are TRBV30 and TRBJ1-6, with 7 bases matching TRBD1. Germline values: CDR1 GTSNPN, CDR2 SVGIG (reference sequence). With 8 bases clipped from V and 8 bases from J, the junction kept 9 bases outside the gene matches. The length of the CDR3 is 13 residues. The CDR3 region has the DNA TGTGCCGGTGCCGGCACAGGGGATTCACCCCTCCACTTT. This gives the protein CAGAGTGDSPLHF.

The chain couples TRBV19 to TRBJ2-7, with 7 bases that match TRBD1. This CDR3 comprises 13 residues. From germline, CDR1 is LNHDA and CDR2 SQIVND (reference sequence). J lost 3 bases, V lost 8 bases, and 7 bases had no gene match. The chain's CDR3 is CASAPSGGYEQYF. The CDR3 nucleotides read TGTGCCAGTGCCCCTTCAGGGGGCTACGAGCAGTACTTC.

The CDR3 reads CASSVAHKAGGTDTQYF. CDR3 DNA: TGTGCCAGCAGCGTAGCTCATAAAGCGGGAGGCACAGATACGCAGTATTTT. The rearrangement uses TRBV9 and TRBJ2-3; TRBD2 matches at 8 bases. The germline V gene encodes CDR1 SGDLS and CDR2 YYNGEE. CDR3 length equals 17 residues. The V gene end was trimmed by 0 bases and the J gene end by 1 base; junction bases not matched to a gene: 7.

The chain is built from TRBV6-1 and TRBJ1-6; 7 bases map to TRBD1. V lost 6 bases, J lost 10 bases, and 12 bases stayed unmatched. This CDR3 is built from 15 residues. Germline V gene sequence: CDR1 MNHNS, CDR2 SASEGT. In DNA form, the CDR3 reads TGTGCCAGCAGGCCTGGGACAGTTAAAAACTCACCCCTCCACTTT. This translates into CASRPGTVKNSPLHF.

The chain recombines TRBV5-1 with TRBJ2-3; D not certain. There are 14 residues in the CDR3. V was pared by 4 bases and J by 6 bases, with 15 bases between. Germline CDR1 SGHRS, CDR2 YFSETQ. The CDR3 DNA follows: TGCGCCAGCAGCACGTACCCTGAGAAGGATACGCAGTATTTT. It specifies CASSTYPEKDTQYF.

This rearrangement joins TRBV5-1 to TRBJ2-1; no firm D call. V dropped 1 base and J dropped 3 bases, with 8 bases sitting between them. Per the germline V gene, CDR1 is SGHRS and CDR2 is YFSETQ. This CDR3 is 14 amino acids long. Here the CDR3 reads CASSLSPNYNEQFF. In DNA, the CDR3 is TGCGCCAGCAGCTTGTCGCCTAACTACAATGAGCAGTTCTTC. The entire variable domain, with the rest obtained from reference TRBV5-1 and TRBJ2-1, is as follows: KAGVTQTPRYLIKTRGQQVTLSCSPISGHRSVSWYQQTPGQGLQFLFEYFSETQRNKGNFPGRFSGRQFSNSRSEMNVSTLELGDSALYLCASSLSPNYNEQFFGPGTRLTVL.

V is TRBV19 and J is TRBJ2-1; 11 bases are a match to TRBD2. The J segment lost 10 bases and the V segment lost 6 bases, leaving 8 bases of the junction unmatched. Germline CDR1 reads LNHDA; CDR2 reads SQIVND (reference sequence). The CDR3 extends over 14 amino acids. CDR3 in amino acids: CASRPGLAALEQFF. In nucleotides, the CDR3 is TGTGCCAGTAGACCGGGACTAGCGGCCCTGGAGCAGTTCTTC. The full variable domain, its missing parts supplied by reference TRBV19 and TRBJ2-1, is DGGITQSPKYLFRKEGQNVTLSCEQNLNHDAMYWYRQDPGQGLRLIYYSQIVNDFQKGDIAEGYSVSREKKESFPLTVTSAQKNPTAFYLCASRPGLAALEQFFGPGTRLTVL.

This rearrangement joins TRBV27 to TRBJ1-2; D remains unclear. V lost 5 bases to trimming and J lost 7 bases, with 26 bases between them. The CDR3 extends over 17 amino acids. The germline V gene has CDR1 MNHEY and CDR2 SMNVEV (reference sequence). CDR3 protein: CASSPREARPRLRGYTF. Written as DNA, the CDR3 is TGTGCCAGCAGTCCTAGGGAGGCACGTCCCCGCCTTCGTGGCTACACCTTC.

CDR3 loop: CASRKQGIGEQFF. CDR3 bases: TGTGCCAGCAGAAAACAGGGGATCGGTGAGCAGTTCTTC. The chain combines TRBV5-4 with TRBJ2-1; TRBD1 agrees at 7 bases. After removal of 5 bases from V and 9 bases from J, the junction contained 8 bases not matched to a gene. The germline V gene has CDR1 SGHNT and CDR2 YYREEE (reference sequence). This CDR3 is 13 amino acids long.

This chain joins TRBV2 and TRBJ2-1, with D maybe TRBD2 (6 bases). V gave up 0 bases and J gave up 9 bases, with 12 bases separating them. From germline, CDR1 is SNHLY and CDR2 FYNNEI. This CDR3 comprises 14 residues. CDR3 DNA sequence: TGTGCCAGCAGTGAAGCGCGGGGTCCAAGTGAGCAGTTCTTC. It specifies CASSEARGPSEQFF.

The chain carries TRBV7-9 and TRBJ1-1, with D possibly being TRBD1 (5 bases). CDR3 length equals 13 residues. V lost 5 bases to trimming and J lost 3 bases, with 10 bases between them. The germline CDR1 and CDR2 sequences are SEHNR and FQNEAQ (reference sequence). The CDR3 here is CASSGGEDTEAFF. The DNA of the CDR3 is TGTGCCAGCAGCGGGGGGGAGGACACTGAAGCTTTCTTT.

J is TRBJ2-1 and V is TRBV7-9; possibly TRBD2 for D (5 bases). Germline lookup yields CDR1 SEHNR and CDR2 FQNEAQ (reference sequence). The V end lost 0 bases, the J end lost 0 bases, and 12 bases lay between the germline ends. The CDR3 contains 17 residues. Here the CDR3 DNA reads TGTGCCAGCAGCTTAGCTCCGGGATCGAGCTCCTACAATGAGCAGTTCTTC. As protein: CASSLAPGSSSYNEQFF.

V and J are TRBV7-9 and TRBJ2-3, with D perhaps TRBD2 (5 bases). Germline CDR1 and CDR2: SEHNR and FQNEAQ (reference sequence). With 1 base removed from V and 9 bases from J, the gap between germline ends came to 11 bases. This CDR3 is built from 13 residues. The DNA of the CDR3 is TGTGCCAGCAGCTTAGACGGCGGGTACACGCAGTATTTT. This translates into CASSLDGGYTQYF.

V usage is TRBV28 and J usage is TRBJ2-3, with a weak D call TRBD1 (5 bases). Deletions cut 3 bases from V and 4 bases from J, with 17 bases between. The germline CDR1 and CDR2 sequences are MDHEN and SYDVKM. The CDR3 consists of 16 residues. CDR3 nucleotides: TGTGCCAGCAGTTTTGGGGAAGCCGACAGTCCAGATACGCAGTATTTT. It specifies CASSFGEADSPDTQYF.